Presented here are 26 T cell receptor beta chains from one specimen sequenced in a study of cytomegalovirus exposure and HLA in healthy donors. PCR employed 60 Vbeta and 13 Jbeta primers. The repertoire was sequenced with immunoSEQ multiplex PCR; TCRdb's copy has only in-frame clones and lacks some. There are some 220,000 clones in the sample; about 85% occur only once, and approximately 0.24% lies in the top ten. Source material: PBMCs. Receptors originate from a girl aged 2 to 9 in good health and CMV-seronegative.

The chain recombines TRBV7-8 with TRBJ1-1; D is ambiguous. The germline V gene encodes CDR1 SGHVS and CDR2 FQNEAQ. The CDR3 totals 15 residues. With 7 bases removed from V and 2 bases from J, the gap between germline ends came to 17 bases. The CDR3 DNA sequence: TGTGCCAGCACCCTAGCGGCAGGATTTAACACTGAAGCTTTCTTT. Its translation: CASTLAAGFNTEAFF.

The V call is TRBV4-2, the J call TRBJ1-1, with D unresolved. There are 14 residues in the CDR3. From germline, CDR1 is LGHNA and CDR2 YNFKEQ. Trimming cost V 2 bases and J 3 bases, with 10 bases left between them. The CDR3 region is CASSQQGGYTEAFF. CDR3 coding DNA: TGTGCCAGCAGCCAACAAGGAGGATACACTGAAGCTTTCTTT.

V and J are TRBV27 and TRBJ1-6; 10 positions agree with TRBD1. There are 15 residues in the CDR3. In germline, CDR1 is MNHEY, CDR2 SMNVEV (reference sequence). V was clipped by 5 bases and J by 11 bases; unmatched bases: 9. The chain's CDR3 is CASSDRGRGNPPLHF. The CDR3 nucleotides read TGTGCCAGCAGTGACAGGGGGCGCGGGAATCCACCCCTCCACTTT.

The chain is built from TRBV5-4 and TRBJ2-5; D is perhaps TRBD1 (5 bases). Germline-derived CDR1 and CDR2 are SGHNT and YYREEE (reference sequence). The V gene lost 2 bases and the J gene lost 7 bases, with 6 bases spanning the gap. The CDR3 covers 11 residues. This CDR3 reads CASSFQGTQYF. In nucleotides, the CDR3 is TGTGCCAGCAGCTTCCAGGGGACCCAGTACTTC.

The V and J genes are TRBV7-3 and TRBJ2-3; 14 bases align to TRBD2. The CDR3 sequence is 15 residues long. Per the germline V gene, CDR1 is SGHTA and CDR2 is FQGTGA. Unmatched junction bases numbered 3, after V lost 5 bases and J lost 5 bases. This CDR3 reads CASSPGLAGVDTQYF. The DNA of the CDR3 is TGTGCCAGCAGCCCGGGACTAGCGGGGGTAGATACGCAGTATTTT.

The CDR3 coding sequence is TGCGCCAGCAGCTTGGCGGGTAGCTCCTATAATTCACCCCTCCACTTT. Its translation is CASSLAGSSYNSPLHF. V is TRBV5-1 and J is TRBJ1-6; D gene ambiguous. Trimming removed 0 bases from V and 0 bases from J, with 7 bases in between. CDR1 is SGHRS and CDR2 is YFSETQ in the germline V gene. The CDR3 covers 16 residues.

The rearrangement joins TRBV19 to TRBJ1-1; D remains unclear. This CDR3 has 15 amino acids. From germline, CDR1 is LNHDA and CDR2 SQIVND (reference sequence). V lost 1 base and J lost 0, with 9 bases in between. Here the CDR3 reads CASSIVHSMNTEAFF. CDR3 coding DNA: TGTGCCAGTAGTATAGTGCACAGCATGAACACTGAAGCTTTCTTT.

Concerning this clone itself: This sample includes further DNA sequences coding for the same CDR3. The CDR3: CATSRGTGGYGYTF. DNA of the CDR3: TGTGCCACCAGCAGAGGGACAGGCGGCTATGGCTACACCTTC. The rearrangement uses TRBV15 and TRBJ1-2; 7 bases line up with TRBD1. The trim removed 1 base at V and 4 bases at J, leaving 3 bases unmatched. This CDR3 has 14 amino acids. CDR1 is LNHNV and CDR2 is YYDKDF in the germline V gene (reference sequence).

V usage is TRBV19 and J usage is TRBJ1-2, with D maybe TRBD1 (5 bases). With 3 bases removed from V and 6 bases from J, the gap between germline ends came to 14 bases. Per germline, CDR1 LNHDA and CDR2 SQIVND (reference sequence). This CDR3 comprises 14 residues. The CDR3 bases are TGTGCCAGTAGTATGGATAGGGGTGATGATGGCTACACCTTC. Its protein is CASSMDRGDDGYTF.

This chain uses TRBV11-2 with TRBJ2-1, with 11 bases identical to TRBD2. The V and J ends lost 5 bases and 10 bases, in that order; junction bases with no gene match: 10. Looked up from germline, CDR1 is SGHAT and CDR2 is FQNNGV. The CDR3 totals 15 residues. In DNA, the CDR3 is TGTGCCAGCAGCGCGCTAGCGGGAGGCCTTGGGGAGCAGTTCTTC. This translates into CASSALAGGLGEQFF.

As to this clone: This sample includes further DNA sequences coding for the same CDR3. The chain recombines TRBV7-2 with TRBJ2-6; D not certain. Germline V CDR1 and CDR2: SGHTA, FQGNSA. Trimming cost V 1 base and J 0 bases, with 10 bases left between them. The CDR3 covers 17 residues. CDR3 nucleotide sequence: TGTGCCAGCAGCTTAGTGACGGGTCCCTCTGGGGCCAACGTCCTGACTTTC. Its protein is CASSLVTGPSGANVLTF. Looking up the rest from reference TRBV7-2 and TRBJ2-6 gives the full variable domain: GAGVSQSPSNKVTEKGKDVELRCDPISGHTALYWYRQSLGQGLEFLIYFQGNSAPDKSGLPSDRFSAERTGGSVSTLTIQRTQQEDSAVYLCASSLVTGPSGANVLTFGAGSRLTVL.

V usage is TRBV20-1 and J usage is TRBJ1-1; D is possibly TRBD1 (6 bases). The CDR3 is 11 amino acids. The V and J ends lost 3 bases and 7 bases respectively, with 9 bases between them. Germline V gives CDR1 DFQATT, CDR2 SNEGSKA (reference sequence). The CDR3 is CSARGGREAFF. The CDR3 bases are TGCAGTGCTAGGGGGGGGCGTGAAGCTTTCTTT.

This chain connects TRBV9 to TRBJ2-3; TRBD2 aligns across 9 bases. Germline V lookup: CDR1 SGDLS, CDR2 YYNGEE. The ends lost 0 bases at V and 5 bases at J; junction bases unmatched: 7. The CDR3 loop spans 16 amino acids. CDR3 sequence: CASSVGGGGAIDTQYF. The CDR3 nucleotides are TGTGCCAGCAGCGTAGGCGGCGGGGGGGCGATAGATACGCAGTATTTT.

The V gene is TRBV2, the J gene TRBJ2-7; 10 positions agree with TRBD1. Germline lookup yields CDR1 SNHLY and CDR2 FYNNEI. This CDR3 region has 13 residues. After removal of 6 bases from V and 5 bases from J, the junction contained 4 bases not matched to a gene. CDR3 nucleotides: TGTGCCAGCAGGGGGACAGGGGTTCACGAGCAGTACTTC. As protein: CASRGTGVHEQYF.

This clone was seen only a few times. The V gene is TRBV27, the J gene TRBJ1-5; 7 nucleotides match TRBD1. The V and J ends lost 4 bases and 6 bases, in that order; junction bases with no gene match: 6. This CDR3 has 14 amino acids. Germline assignment: CDR1 MNHEY and CDR2 SMNVEV (reference sequence). In DNA, the CDR3 is TGTGCCAGCAGTTGGCGACAGGGAGGTCAGCCCCAGCATTTT. Translated: CASSWRQGGQPQHF.

This clone appeared a single time. The chain joins TRBV2 to TRBJ1-6; 10 positions agree with TRBD1. J lost 7 bases, V lost 4 bases, and 1 base had no gene match. This CDR3 has 14 residues. Germline CDR1 is SNHLY and CDR2 is FYNNEI. As DNA, the CDR3 is TGTGCCAGCAGTGCGGACAGGGGGAATTCACCCCTCCACTTT. It yields the protein CASSADRGNSPLHF.

CDR3 DNA: TGTGCCAGCAGCCGCCCAGGGGGCCCAGACTTTTACGAGCAGTACTTC. It codes for CASSRPGGPDFYEQYF. The gene calls are TRBV7-2 and TRBJ2-7; TRBD1 matches at 8 bases. Per germline, CDR1 SGHTA and CDR2 FQGNSA. This CDR3 spans 16 amino acids. The ends lost 5 bases at V and 4 bases at J; junction bases unmatched: 13.

This chain connects TRBV18 to TRBJ2-7, with 7 positions matching TRBD2. The V gene's germline CDR1 is KGHSH and CDR2 LQKENI. The CDR3 extends over 13 amino acids. After removal of 3 bases from V and 3 bases from J, the junction contained 2 bases not matched to a gene. The CDR3 DNA reads as TGTGCCAGCTCACCGGGGAGGGGCTACGAGCAGTACTTC. The encoded protein is CASSPGRGYEQYF. The full variable domain, with the rest looked up from reference TRBV18 and TRBJ2-7, is NAGVMQNPRHLVRRRGQEARLRCSPMKGHSHVYWYRQLPEEGLKFMVYLQKENIIDESGMPKERFSAEFPKEGPSILRIQQVVRGDSAAYFCASSPGRGYEQYFGPGTRLTVT.

This clone has more than one count but fewer than ten. The chain links TRBV6-5 to TRBJ1-1; 10 positions agree with TRBD1. The ends lost 6 bases at V and 6 bases at J; junction bases unmatched: 10. The germline CDR1 and CDR2 sequences are MNHEY and SVGAGI. This CDR3 region has 15 residues. In nucleotides, the CDR3 is TGTGCCAGCAGACCTAGACAGGGGGCTTGGGCTGAAGCTTTCTTT. This translates into CASRPRQGAWAEAFF.

V gene TRBV5-4 combines with J gene TRBJ2-7; 7 nucleotides match TRBD1. Trimming removed 0 bases from V and 3 bases from J; junction bases left unmatched: 3. The germline CDR1 and CDR2 sequences are SGHNT and YYREEE (reference sequence). CDR3 size: 14 residues. The CDR3 region has the DNA TGTGCCAGCAGCTTGGGGGACAGCCGCTACGAGCAGTACTTC. Translating gives CASSLGDSRYEQYF.

The chain combines TRBV2 with TRBJ2-1; possible D gene TRBD2, 6 bases. Trimming took 1 base from V and 7 from J, leaving 14 bases between them. From germline, CDR1 is SNHLY and CDR2 FYNNEI. The CDR3 consists of 15 residues. CDR3 residues: CASSEELARINEQFF. In nucleotides, the CDR3 is TGTGCCAGCAGTGAAGAGCTAGCGAGAATAAATGAGCAGTTCTTC.

This chain uses TRBV5-5 with TRBJ1-5; D possibly corresponds to TRBD1 (5 bases). The CDR3 length is 16 residues. Trimming removed 2 bases from V and 4 bases from J, with 16 bases in between. CDR1 is SGHKS and CDR2 is YYEKEE in the germline V gene (reference sequence). The CDR3 DNA is TGTGCCAGCAGCTTTTTTTCAGGGATAGGAAATCAGCCCCAGCATTTT. Translation: CASSFFSGIGNQPQHF. Full variable domain (rest looked up from reference TRBV5-5 and TRBJ1-5): DAGVTQSPTHLIKTRGQQVTLRCSPISGHKSVSWYQQVLGQGPQFIFQYYEKEERGRGNFPDRFSARQFPNYSSELNVNALLLGDSALYLCASSFFSGIGNQPQHFGDGTRLSIL.

This chain connects TRBV6-1 to TRBJ1-2; weak D call: TRBD1 (5 bases). Germline-derived CDR1 and CDR2 are MNHNS and SASEGT. V was pared by 3 bases and J by 4 bases, with 6 bases between. CDR3 length equals 12 residues. The CDR3 sequence: CASSETVYGYTF. CDR3 coding DNA: TGTGCCAGCAGTGAGACAGTCTATGGCTACACCTTC.

This clone was recorded only once. This chain connects TRBV9 to TRBJ2-7; the match to TRBD2 covers 10 bases. CDR1 SGDLS and CDR2 YYNGEE come from the germline V gene. This CDR3 comprises 16 residues. The V segment lost 0 bases and the J segment 0 bases; nucleotides outside the gene matches: 3. CDR3 sequence: CASSVGPSGSSYEQYF. CDR3 DNA: TGTGCCAGCAGCGTAGGCCCTAGCGGGAGCTCCTACGAGCAGTACTTC.

The rearrangement links TRBV6-5 to TRBJ2-3; TRBD2 matches at 8 bases. Per germline, CDR1 MNHEY and CDR2 SVGAGI. CDR3 length equals 16 residues. Trimming took 3 bases from V and 1 from J; bases not matched to a gene: 6. The CDR3 region is CASSYSAGGGTDTQYF. The CDR3 nucleotides are TGTGCCAGCAGTTATTCCGCGGGGGGAGGCACAGATACGCAGTATTTT.

This sequence joins TRBV6-4 and TRBJ2-7; TRBD2 is a possible D gene (5 bases). Looked up from germline, CDR1 is MRHNA and CDR2 is SNTAGT. The CDR3 runs to 17 residues. The ends were cut back, 2 bases at V and 0 bases at J, with 17 bases in the middle. CDR3 region: CASSDPSVAQSSYEQYF. In nucleotides, the CDR3 is TGTGCCAGCAGTGACCCTTCCGTAGCGCAGAGCTCCTACGAGCAGTACTTC.